Below are 10 T cell receptor beta chains sequenced from a single sample in a study of blood T cell repertoires in COVID-19. Here immunoSEQ multiplex PCR was the method, and the copy in TCRdb shows in-frame clones only, minus some. This sample has approximately 280,000 clones, with around 89% found just once. Sequenced material: peripheral blood. These receptors all come from a man aged 35 to 55 with acute or convalescent COVID-19.

The chain employs TRBV10-3 and TRBJ1-1; D uncertain. The CDR3 has 15 amino acids. V shed 6 bases and J shed 0 bases, with 14 bases lying between them. Germline V lookup: CDR1 ENHRY, CDR2 SYGVKD. CDR3 in DNA: TGTGCCATCAGGGAATCAGGACTTATGAACACTGAAGCTTTCTTT. It encodes CAIRESGLMNTEAFF.

V is TRBV5-4 and J is TRBJ1-5, with 8 bases fitting TRBD1. The germline gives CDR1 SGHNT, CDR2 YYREEE (reference sequence). J was trimmed by 7 bases and V by 3 bases; bases with no gene match: 6. The CDR3 length is 14 residues. The CDR3 DNA sequence: TGTGCCAGCAGCTGGGGGGGGACAGGCCAGCCCCAGCATTTT. Amino acids: CASSWGGTGQPQHF.

V gene TRBV9 combines with J gene TRBJ1-4, with 8 bases fitting TRBD1. With V trimmed by 3 bases and J by 8 bases, 9 bases remained unmatched. This CDR3 has 15 residues. Germline assignment: CDR1 SGDLS and CDR2 YYNGEE. CDR3 sequence: CASSGLRGLEEKLFF. The CDR3 nucleotides are TGTGCCAGCAGCGGACTCAGGGGGCTAGAGGAAAAACTGTTTTTT.

V is TRBV12-3 or TRBV12-4 and J is TRBJ2-5; 8 nucleotides match TRBD1. J lost 7 bases, V lost 11 bases, and 9 bases had no gene match. The CDR3 extends over 12 amino acids. The CDR3 reads CARGQAAMTQYF. DNA for the CDR3: TGTGCCCGGGGACAGGCGGCCATGACCCAGTACTTC.

V gene TRBV5-1 combines with J gene TRBJ1-2; maybe TRBD1 (5 bases). This CDR3 is built from 13 residues. The V end was cut by 2 bases, the J end by 7 bases, with 12 bases between. The germline V gene has CDR1 SGHRS and CDR2 YFSETQ. The DNA for the CDR3 is TGCGCCAGCAGCTTCGGCCTCGGGGGTGGCTACACCTTC. Its translation is CASSFGLGGGYTF.

The J gene is TRBJ1-2, the V gene TRBV7-8; no clear D gene. The CDR3 spans 15 residues. V shed 5 bases and J shed 8 bases, with 21 bases lying between them. Germline V CDR1 and CDR2: SGHVS, FQNEAQ. CDR3 bases: TGTGCCAGCAGCCCCTATGGAGGCCCGGGTTTGGGCTACACCTTC. Translating it yields CASSPYGGPGLGYTF.

V and J are TRBV11-2 and TRBJ1-1; possibly TRBD1 for D (5 bases). The CDR3 has 14 amino acids. V was cut by 0 bases and J by 4 bases, with 9 bases left in between. Germline CDR1 and CDR2: SGHAT and FQNNGV. CDR3 DNA sequence: TGTGCCAGCAGCTTAGAGTCGGGGGGCACTGAAGCTTTCTTT. Its translation is CASSLESGGTEAFF.

The chain has TRBV6-5 and TRBJ1-1; D remains ambiguous. V lost 0 bases and J 7 bases, leaving 18 bases between the germline ends. The CDR3 runs to 16 residues. Germline-derived CDR1 and CDR2 are MNHEY and SVGAGI. The CDR3 bases are TGTGCCAGCAGTTACTCGAATGGGTTGACATATGATGAAGCTTTCTTT. This codes for CASSYSNGLTYDEAFF.

The chain is built from TRBV25-1 and TRBJ1-2; TRBD1 agrees at 8 bases. Germline V gene data show CDR1 as MGHDK and CDR2 as SYGVNS. Trimming at V came to 1 base and at J to 4 bases, leaving 8 bases not matched to a gene. CDR3 size: 16 residues. CDR3 region: CASSESGQGRGYGYTF. In nucleotides, the CDR3 is TGTGCCAGCAGTGAATCCGGACAGGGCAGGGGCTATGGCTACACCTTC.

The CDR3 here is CASRPPGGLTYEQYF. CDR3 in DNA: TGCGCCAGCAGGCCTCCGGGCGGACTAACCTACGAGCAGTACTTC. This rearrangement joins TRBV5-1 to TRBJ2-7; possibly TRBD2 for D (6 bases). Looked up from germline, CDR1 is SGHRS and CDR2 is YFSETQ. The length of the CDR3 is 15 residues. V lost 5 bases and J 2 bases, leaving 17 bases between the germline ends.